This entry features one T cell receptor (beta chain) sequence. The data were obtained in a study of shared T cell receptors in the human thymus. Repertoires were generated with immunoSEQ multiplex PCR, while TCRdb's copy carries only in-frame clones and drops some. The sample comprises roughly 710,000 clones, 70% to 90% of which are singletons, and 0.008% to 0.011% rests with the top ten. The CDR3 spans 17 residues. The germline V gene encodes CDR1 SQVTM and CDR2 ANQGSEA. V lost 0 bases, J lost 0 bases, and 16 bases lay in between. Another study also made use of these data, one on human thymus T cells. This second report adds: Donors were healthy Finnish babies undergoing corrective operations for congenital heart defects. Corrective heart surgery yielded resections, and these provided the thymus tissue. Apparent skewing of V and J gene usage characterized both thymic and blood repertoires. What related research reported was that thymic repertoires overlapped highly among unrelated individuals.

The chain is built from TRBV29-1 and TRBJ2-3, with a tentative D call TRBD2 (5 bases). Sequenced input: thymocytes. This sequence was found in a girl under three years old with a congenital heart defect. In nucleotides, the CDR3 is TGCAGCGTTGAAGATCCCGAGGTAGAGGGAAGCACAGATACGCAGTATTTT. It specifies CSVEDPEVEGSTDTQYF.